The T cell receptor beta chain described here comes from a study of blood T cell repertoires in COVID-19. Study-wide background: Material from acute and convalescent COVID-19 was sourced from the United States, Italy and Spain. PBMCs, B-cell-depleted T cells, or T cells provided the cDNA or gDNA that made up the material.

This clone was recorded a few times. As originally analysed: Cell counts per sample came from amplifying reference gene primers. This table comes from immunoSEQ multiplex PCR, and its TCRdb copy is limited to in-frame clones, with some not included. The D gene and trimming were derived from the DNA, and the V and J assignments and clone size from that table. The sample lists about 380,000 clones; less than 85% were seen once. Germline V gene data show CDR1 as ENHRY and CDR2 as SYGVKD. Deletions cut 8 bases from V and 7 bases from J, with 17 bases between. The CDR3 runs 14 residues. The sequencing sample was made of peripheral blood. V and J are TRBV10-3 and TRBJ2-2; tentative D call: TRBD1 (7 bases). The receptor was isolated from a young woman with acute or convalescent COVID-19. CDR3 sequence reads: CAIPGGTASGELFF. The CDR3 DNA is TGTGCCATCCCCGGAGGGACAGCGAGCGGGGAGCTGTTTTTT.